A selection of T cell receptor beta chains follows, all from one sample in a study of cytomegalovirus exposure and HLA in healthy donors. Only in-frame clones appear in the TCRdb table, and some are missing; sequencing was by immunoSEQ multiplex PCR. The sample records 100,000 or so clones, roughly 15% being singletons. Material: PBMCs. The receptors were sampled from a female donor in good health and CMV-seronegative. Each CDR3 is given with its conserved first and last residue. The D gene is left open where the match is weak. A row's size may be missing; if present it is once, few, many or a size class.

clone_size d_call j_call v_call cdr3_aa cdr3_nt
few TRBD1 TRBJ2-3 TRBV7-9 CASSPRAWTGGASGTQYF TGTGCCAGCAGCCCGAGGGCTTGGACAGGGGGTGCTAGTGGTACGCAGTATTTT
few TRBD2 TRBJ2-7 TRBV6-5 CASRETRGGINEQYF TGTGCCAGCAGGGAAACACGGGGGGGCATTAACGAGCAGTACTTC
few NA TRBJ2-1 TRBV5-1 CASSLEGGGREQFF TGCGCCAGCAGCTTGGAAGGGGGGGGGCGTGAGCAGTTCTTC
few TRBD1 TRBJ1-5 TRBV30 CAWSVTGDQPQHF TGTGCCTGGAGTGTAACAGGGGATCAGCCCCAGCATTTT
few NA TRBJ1-2 TRBV27 CASSLGGRTANVYGYTF TGTGCCAGCAGTTTGGGGGGGAGGACAGCGAACGTCTATGGCTACACCTTC
NA TRBD2 TRBJ2-5 TRBV7-7 CASSLEGTSGGADATQYF TGTGCTAGCAGCTTAGAGGGGACTAGCGGGGGGGCCGACGCGACCCAGTACTTC
NA NA TRBJ2-5 TRBV18 CASSPPGRGAETQYF TGTGCCAGCTCACCACCGGGCAGGGGGGCAGAGACCCAGTACTTC
NA NA TRBJ2-2 TRBV27 CASSRNTGELFF TGTGCCAGCAGTCGGAACACCGGGGAGCTGTTTTTT
NA TRBD2 TRBJ2-7 TRBV15 CATSRDRLAGDLYF TGTGCCACCAGCAGAGATAGACTAGCGGGAGATTTGTACTTC
NA NA TRBJ2-7 TRBV19 CASSPQGIDYEQYF TGTGCCAGTAGTCCACAGGGAATTGACTACGAGCAGTACTTC
NA TRBD2 TRBJ2-7 TRBV4-3 CASSQAKTSGRFADEQYF TGCGCCAGCAGCCAAGCTAAGACTAGCGGGAGATTCGCCGACGAGCAGTACTTC
few NA TRBJ2-6 TRBV30 CAGGTANSGANVLTF TGTGCCGGGGGGACGGCCAACTCTGGGGCCAACGTCCTGACTTTC
NA NA TRBJ2-7 TRBV13 CASSLKGGYEQYF TGTGCCAGCAGCTTAAAGGGAGGCTACGAGCAGTACTTC
NA TRBD1 TRBJ1-5 TRBV28 CASSPRTGWGPQHF TGTGCCAGCAGTCCCCGGACAGGCTGGGGGCCCCAGCATTTT
NA TRBD2 TRBJ2-1 TRBV6-4 CASSDSSGGANEQFF TGTGCCAGCAGTGACTCTAGCGGGGGGGCCAATGAGCAGTTCTTC
few TRBD2 TRBJ2-4 TRBV30 CAWSETSSGRAYGKNIQYF TGTGCCTGGAGCGAAACCTCTAGCGGGAGGGCCTATGGCAAAAACATTCAGTACTTC
NA NA TRBJ2-5 TRBV5-5 CASSLYSQSGTQYF TGTGCCAGCAGCTTGTATTCCCAGTCAGGGACCCAGTACTTC
few TRBD2 TRBJ2-1 TRBV28 CASSLPEREGLYNEQFF TGTGCCAGCAGTTTACCTGAGCGGGAGGGCCTCTACAATGAGCAGTTCTTC
many TRBD2 TRBJ2-3 TRBV30 CAWSVGSGVDTQYF TGTGCCTGGAGTGTCGGTAGCGGGGTCGATACGCAGTATTTT
few TRBD1 TRBJ2-7 TRBV6-5 CASSGGQGNPIAQYF TGTGCCAGCAGCGGGGGACAGGGGAACCCTATCGCGCAGTACTTC
few TRBD1 TRBJ1-3 TRBV9 CASSASGGYSGNTIYF TGTGCCAGCAGCGCTTCAGGGGGTTACTCTGGAAACACCATATATTTT
NA NA TRBJ1-5 TRBV4-3 CASSQDGGLGGYQPQHF TGCGCCAGCAGCCAAGATGGAGGGCTTGGGGGGTATCAGCCCCAGCATTTT
few TRBD2 TRBJ2-7 TRBV5-8 CASSRGLARLGRNEQYF TGTGCCAGCAGCCGGGGACTAGCGCGACTTGGTAGGAACGAGCAGTACTTC
NA TRBD1 TRBJ1-1 TRBV5-1 CASRFTGVAEAFF TGCGCCAGCAGATTCACAGGGGTCGCTGAAGCTTTCTTT
NA TRBD1 TRBJ1-4 TRBV5-1 CASSGKTGGNPNAELFF TGCGCCAGCAGCGGAAAAACAGGGGGAAACCCCAATGCGGAACTGTTTTTT
NA NA TRBJ2-1 TRBV13 CASSPGLRGDEQFF TGTGCCAGCAGCCCGGGACTTCGAGGCGATGAGCAGTTCTTC
NA NA TRBJ1-5 TRBV6-5 CASSYSIVGDQPQHF TGTGCCAGCAGTTACTCGATTGTCGGAGATCAGCCCCAGCATTTT
NA TRBD1 TRBJ2-2 TRBV18 CASSWTGSNTGELFF TGTGCCAGCTCATGGACAGGGTCGAACACCGGGGAGCTGTTTTTT
NA TRBD1 TRBJ2-5 TRBV19 CASNPTGGQETQYF TGTGCCAGTAATCCCACAGGGGGCCAAGAGACCCAGTACTTC
few NA TRBJ2-2 TRBV9 CASSVAWNTGELFF TGTGCCAGCAGCGTAGCGTGGAACACCGGGGAGCTGTTTTTT
few NA TRBJ1-1 TRBV28 CASSLSLGFTEAFF TGTGCCAGCAGTTTATCTCTAGGTTTCACTGAAGCTTTCTTT
few TRBD1 TRBJ2-5 TRBV25-1 CASSAPPKTGSVETQYF TGTGCCAGCAGTGCACCCCCCAAGACAGGGTCTGTGGAGACCCAGTACTTC
few NA TRBJ2-2 TRBV5-1 CASSEDWDLNTGELFF TGCGCCAGCAGCGAAGACTGGGACTTGAACACCGGGGAGCTGTTTTTT
NA TRBD2 TRBJ2-4 TRBV5-4 CASSLREGKNIQYF TGTGCCAGCAGCCTCCGGGAGGGCAAAAACATTCAGTACTTC
few TRBD2 TRBJ2-3 TRBV30 CAWSVLAGQYF TGTGCCTGGAGTGTACTAGCGGGGCAGTATTTT
NA NA TRBJ2-2 TRBV10-1 CASSTGTGELFF TGCGCCAGCAGCACGGGCACCGGGGAGCTGTTTTTT
NA TRBD1 TRBJ1-1 TRBV28 CASSSDRGNTEAFF TGTGCCAGCAGTTCAGACAGGGGGAACACTGAAGCTTTCTTT
NA NA TRBJ2-1 TRBV27 CASSSHLERVYNEQFF TGTGCCAGCAGTTCCCACCTCGAGCGGGTTTACAATGAGCAGTTCTTC
few TRBD2 TRBJ2-3 TRBV29-1 CSVGGRTRPDTQYF TGCAGCGTTGGAGGCCGGACTAGACCAGATACGCAGTATTTT
NA TRBD1 TRBJ2-3 TRBV4-3 CASSQNRDSLQYF TGCGCCAGCAGCCAGAACCGGGACAGCCTGCAGTATTTT
few TRBD1 TRBJ2-7 TRBV2 CASSEMDRGAYEQYF TGTGCCAGCAGTGAAATGGACAGGGGAGCCTACGAGCAGTACTTC
NA TRBD1 TRBJ2-1 TRBV10-3 CAISPGQVGEQFF TGTGCCATCAGTCCGGGACAGGTCGGTGAGCAGTTCTTC
few NA TRBJ2-2 TRBV10-3 CATQGGKVTGELFF TGTGCCACACAAGGCGGGAAAGTCACCGGGGAGCTGTTTTTT
NA TRBD1 TRBJ2-1 TRBV29-1 CSAPQGAIYNEQFF TGCAGCGCCCCCCAGGGGGCGATCTACAATGAGCAGTTCTTC
few NA TRBJ1-1 TRBV25-1 CASGRGAEAFF TGTGCCAGCGGACGGGGGGCTGAAGCTTTCTTT
few TRBD1 TRBJ1-5 TRBV4-1 CASSQEGQGAQPQHF TGCGCCAGCAGCCAAGAGGGACAGGGGGCACAGCCCCAGCATTTT
NA NA TRBJ2-7 TRBV7-9 CASSRTGYEQYF TGTGCCAGCAGTCGAACAGGGTACGAGCAGTACTTC
NA NA TRBJ1-1 TRBV7-9 CASSPGGELRAFF TGTGCCAGCAGCCCGGGGGGGGAATTGAGAGCTTTCTTT
few NA TRBJ2-7 TRBV6-5 CASSYSRPPGSYEQYF TGTGCCAGCAGTTACTCGAGACCCCCCGGGTCCTACGAGCAGTACTTC